This entry describes one T cell receptor beta chain. Which cohort a participant joined came from the clinical history participants gave. Each exposed participant met a COVID-19 case in the 2 weeks preceding study entry. The CDR3 has 15 residues. Trimming stripped 0 bases from V and 7 bases from J, with 10 bases between. Per germline, CDR1 MGHRA and CDR2 YSYEKL. Profiling relied on immunoSEQ multiplex PCR, and the TCRdb table lists in-frame clones only, not all of them. The sample has a few hundred thousand clones, around 90% seen once. This specimen belongs to a study of blood T cell repertoires in COVID-19. Study-level background: The origin of the acute and convalescent COVID-19 samples was the United States, Italy and Spain.

The chain has TRBV4-1 and TRBJ1-6; D uncertain. Sequenced: PBMCs or T cells enriched from blood (not recorded which). The clonotype comes from a woman between 35 and 50 years old who had been exposed to COVID-19. CDR3 protein: CASSQDSQSNSPLHF. For the CDR3, the DNA is TGCGCCAGCAGCCAAGACTCACAGTCGAATTCACCCCTCCACTTT.